This TCR beta chain originates from a study of CD8+ T cells in alopecia areata. Study conclusions and caveats: Resident alphabeta T cells of normal skin are also sequenced in scalp samples.

Concerning this clone: Its antigen remains unidentified.

V shed 3 bases and J shed 3 bases, with 12 bases lying between them. The CDR3 has 14 amino acids. CDR1 and CDR2 (germline): SGDLS, YYNGEE. Extraction of RNA preceded its reverse transcription into cDNA, which served as the sequencing template. Generated by immunoSEQ multiplex PCR, the TCRdb table keeps only in-frame clones and is missing some. The sample has about 130,000 clones, approximately 49% seen once. Specimens obtained from alopecia areata patients comprised lesional scalp punch biopsies and peripheral blood. The input for sequencing was CD8+ T cells sorted from blood, taken at week 0. The TCR sequence derives from a human donor with alopecia areata. The genes are TRBV9 and TRBJ1-2; tentative D call: TRBD1 (5 bases). The CDR3 DNA sequence: TGTGCCAGCAGCGGTACAGGTAACTACTATGGCTACACCTTC. This codes for CASSGTGNYYGYTF.